The T cell receptor (beta chain) under discussion was sequenced for a study of T cells after yellow fever vaccination. Whole-study findings and limits: Secondary responses were weaker yet peaked faster, day 5 versus 15.

Remarks on this clonotype: The antigen is not known.

5'RACE template switching added a universal primer site and UMIs to TCR cDNA. TCRdb re-called the 5' RACE reads through MiXCR, storing one row per CDR3 protein. The data show about 340,000 distinct CDR3 sequences, roughly 4.3% seen once. The germline CDR1 and CDR2 sequences are SEHNR and FQNEAQ (reference sequence). The CDR3 sequence is 13 residues long. V was shortened by 1 base and J by 12 bases, with 14 bases between the two germline ends. The rearrangement links TRBV7-9 to TRBJ2-3; no definite D call. The sequencing here drew on PBMCs, taken 5 days after the yellow fever booster vaccination. The TCR originated in a man aged 18 to 29 who received the YFV17D yellow fever vaccine. CDR3 in DNA: TGTGCCAGCAGCTTAGAGCCGGTCGGAGCACAGTATTTT. Amino acids: CASSLEPVGAQYF.